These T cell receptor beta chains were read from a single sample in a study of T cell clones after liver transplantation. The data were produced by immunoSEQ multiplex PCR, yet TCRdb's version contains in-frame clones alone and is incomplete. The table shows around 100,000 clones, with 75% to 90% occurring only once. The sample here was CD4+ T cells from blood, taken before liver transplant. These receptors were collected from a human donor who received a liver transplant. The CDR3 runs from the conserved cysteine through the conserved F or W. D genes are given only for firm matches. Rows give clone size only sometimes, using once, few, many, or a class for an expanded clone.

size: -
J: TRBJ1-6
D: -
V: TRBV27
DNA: TGTGCCAGCAGTTCCCGGCGGGGTGGTTCACCCCTCCACTTT
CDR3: CASSSRRGGSPLHF

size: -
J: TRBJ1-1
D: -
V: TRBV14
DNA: TGTGCCAGCAGTCCACCGAACACTGAAGCTTTCTTT
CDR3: CASSPPNTEAFF

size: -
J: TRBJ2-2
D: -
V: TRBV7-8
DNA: TGTGCCAGCAGCTTAGAAGGTCATTACACCGGGGAGCTGTTTTTT
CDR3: CASSLEGHYTGELFF

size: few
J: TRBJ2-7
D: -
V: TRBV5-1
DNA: TGCGCCAGCAGCTTGGTACCAGAGACCTACGAGCAGTACTTC
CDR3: CASSLVPETYEQYF

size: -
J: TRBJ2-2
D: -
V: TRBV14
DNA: TGTGCCAGCAGCCCCCAGGGGGGGATCGGGGAGCTGTTTTTT
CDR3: CASSPQGGIGELFF

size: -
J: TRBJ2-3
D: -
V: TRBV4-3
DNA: TGCGCCAGCAGCGAATGGGGGGGACAGACTAGCACAGATACGCAGTATTTT
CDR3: CASSEWGGQTSTDTQYF

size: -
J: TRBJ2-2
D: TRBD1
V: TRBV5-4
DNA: TGTGCCAGCAGCTTGGGACAGGGGAACACCGGGGAGCTGTTTTTT
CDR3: CASSLGQGNTGELFF

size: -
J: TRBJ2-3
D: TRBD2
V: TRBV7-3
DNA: TGTGCCAGCAGCCTTAGCGGGGTAACGGATACGCAGTATTTT
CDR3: CASSLSGVTDTQYF

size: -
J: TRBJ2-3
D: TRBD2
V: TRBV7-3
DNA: TGTGCCAGCAGCTTAATGGGGACTAGCGGGAGAACAGATACGCAGTATTTT
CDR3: CASSLMGTSGRTDTQYF

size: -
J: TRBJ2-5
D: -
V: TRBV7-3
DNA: TGTGCCAGCAGCTTAACAACCAGCTTGGGAGAGACCCAGTACTTC
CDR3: CASSLTTSLGETQYF

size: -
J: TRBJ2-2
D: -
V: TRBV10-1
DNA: TGCGCCAGCAGTGAGTCGGGCCGCCGGGAGCTGTTTTTT
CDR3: CASSESGRRELFF

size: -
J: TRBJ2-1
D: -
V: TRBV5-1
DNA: TGCGCCAGCAGCTTCTCCGGGGGGCCCTACAATGAGCAGTTCTTC
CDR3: CASSFSGGPYNEQFF

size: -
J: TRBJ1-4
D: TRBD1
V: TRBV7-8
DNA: TGTGCCAGCAGCCTACAGGGGACGATTAATGAAAAACTGTTTTTT
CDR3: CASSLQGTINEKLFF

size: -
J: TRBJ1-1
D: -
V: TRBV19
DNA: TGTGCCAGCCACAAGTTGTTCGGGGGCACTGAAGCTTTCTTT
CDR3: CASHKLFGGTEAFF

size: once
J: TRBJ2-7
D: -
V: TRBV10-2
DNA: TGCGCCAGCAGCCTTGGGGGCTACGAGCAGTACTTC
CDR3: CASSLGGYEQYF

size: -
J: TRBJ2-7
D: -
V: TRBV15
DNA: TGTGCCACCAGCAGAGAAACAGCCTCCTACGAGCAGTACTTC
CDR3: CATSRETASYEQYF

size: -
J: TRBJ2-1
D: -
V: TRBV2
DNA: TGTGCCAGCATCTCAGGGATTTACAATGAGCAGTTCTTC
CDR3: CASISGIYNEQFF

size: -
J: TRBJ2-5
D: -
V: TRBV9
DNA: TGTGCCAGCAGCGTAGAGGAAGATGCGACCCAGTACTTC
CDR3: CASSVEEDATQYF

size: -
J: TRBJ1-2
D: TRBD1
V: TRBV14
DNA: TGTGCCAGCAGCCAAGCAACAGGGGTCTATGGCTACACCTTC
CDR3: CASSQATGVYGYTF

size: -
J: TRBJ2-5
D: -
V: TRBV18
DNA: TGTGCCAGCTCGCCGTACCAAGAGACCCAGTACTTC
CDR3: CASSPYQETQYF

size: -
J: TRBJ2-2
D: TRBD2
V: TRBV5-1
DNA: TGCGCCAGCACCCCTGGCGGCAGGGAGGGCACCGGGGAGCTGTTTTTT
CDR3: CASTPGGREGTGELFF

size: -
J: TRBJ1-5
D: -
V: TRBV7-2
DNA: TGTGCCAGCAGCCAGAAAGGGATCCGTCAGCCCCAGCATTTT
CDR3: CASSQKGIRQPQHF

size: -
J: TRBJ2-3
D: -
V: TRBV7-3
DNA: TGTGCCAGCAGCCCCACCCTACAGGCAGATACGCAGTATTTT
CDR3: CASSPTLQADTQYF

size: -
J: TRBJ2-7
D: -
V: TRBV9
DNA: TGTGCCAGCAGCACCCGGGGAGGTTTTTACGAGCAGTACTTC
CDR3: CASSTRGGFYEQYF

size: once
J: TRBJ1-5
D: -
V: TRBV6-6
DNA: TGTGCCAGCAATCCGATGAAAAATCAGCCCCAGCATTTT
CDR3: CASNPMKNQPQHF

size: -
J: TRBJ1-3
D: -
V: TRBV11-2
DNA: TGTGCCAGCAGCTTAGAGGGGGCGCTGGGAAACACCATATATTTT
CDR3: CASSLEGALGNTIYF

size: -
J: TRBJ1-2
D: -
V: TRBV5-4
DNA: TGTGCCAGCAGCTCCCTCCAGGGGCACTATGGCTACACCTTC
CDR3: CASSSLQGHYGYTF

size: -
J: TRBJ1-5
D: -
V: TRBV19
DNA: TGTGCCAGTAGTATCGGAGGGGTTAATCAGCCCCAGCATTTT
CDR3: CASSIGGVNQPQHF

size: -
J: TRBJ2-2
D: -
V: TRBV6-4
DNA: TGTGCCAGCAGTGACGAAGGGGGAGCAAGTAACACCGGGGAGCTGTTTTTT
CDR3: CASSDEGGASNTGELFF

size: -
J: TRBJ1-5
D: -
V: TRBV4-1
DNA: TGCGCCAGCAGCCCGTCGGGGGGGATCGGCAATCAGCCCCAGCATTTT
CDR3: CASSPSGGIGNQPQHF

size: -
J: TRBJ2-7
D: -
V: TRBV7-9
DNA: TGTGCCAGCAGCTTAATTAGATGGGGGGCGAGCTACGAGCAGTACTTC
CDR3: CASSLIRWGASYEQYF

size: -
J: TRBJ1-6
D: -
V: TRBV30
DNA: TGTGCCTGGAACCCGCCGCCCAGCCTTTATAATTCACCCCTCCACTTT
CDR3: CAWNPPPSLYNSPLHF

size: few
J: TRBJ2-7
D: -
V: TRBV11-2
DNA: TGTGCCAGCAGCGCGGCAACCAGAACCTACGAGCAGTACTTC
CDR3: CASSAATRTYEQYF

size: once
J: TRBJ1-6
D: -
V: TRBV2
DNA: TGTGCCAGCATAGGCCAGAATAATTCACCCCTCCACTTT
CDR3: CASIGQNNSPLHF

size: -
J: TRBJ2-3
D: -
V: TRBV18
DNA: TGTGCCAGCTCACCGCGGATGAAGGGCACAGATACGCAGTATTTT
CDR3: CASSPRMKGTDTQYF

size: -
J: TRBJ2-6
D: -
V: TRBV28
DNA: TGTGCCAGCAGTTTATGGGACCCTGGGGCCAACGTCCTGACTTTC
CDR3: CASSLWDPGANVLTF

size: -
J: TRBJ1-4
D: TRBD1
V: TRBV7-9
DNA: TGTGCCAGCAGCTTGGGGGGACAGCCTAATGAAAAACTGTTTTTT
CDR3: CASSLGGQPNEKLFF

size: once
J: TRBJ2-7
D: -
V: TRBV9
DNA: TGTGCCAGCAGCGTAGCGGATCTTCGCCACGAGCAGTACTTC
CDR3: CASSVADLRHEQYF

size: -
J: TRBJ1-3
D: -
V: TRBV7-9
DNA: TGTGCCAGCAGCCTCGCCGAGGGTGGAAACACCATATATTTT
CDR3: CASSLAEGGNTIYF

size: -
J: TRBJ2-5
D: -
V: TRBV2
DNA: TGTGCCAGCAGCTTTGAGGGGGGAGAGACCCAGTACTTC
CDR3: CASSFEGGETQYF

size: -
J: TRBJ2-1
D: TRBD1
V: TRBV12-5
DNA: TGTGCTAGTGGTTTAGGGACAGGTGGTTACAATGAGCAGTTCTTC
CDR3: CASGLGTGGYNEQFF

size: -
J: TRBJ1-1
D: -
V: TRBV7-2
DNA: TGTGCCAGCAGCTTAGCAACAGGGTCTGAAGCTTTCTTT
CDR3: CASSLATGSEAFF

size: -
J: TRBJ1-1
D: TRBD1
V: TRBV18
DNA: TGTGCCAGCTCACCGCGGACAGGGGGAAACACTGAAGCTTTCTTT
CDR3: CASSPRTGGNTEAFF

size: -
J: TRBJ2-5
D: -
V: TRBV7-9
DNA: TGTGCCAGCAGCTTCTCGGCTGCGCAGCAACCTGTCGGAGAGACCCAGTACTTC
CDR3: CASSFSAAQQPVGETQYF

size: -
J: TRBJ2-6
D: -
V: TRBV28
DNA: TGTGCCAGCAGCTTGTCCGGGGCCAACGTCCTGACTTTC
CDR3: CASSLSGANVLTF

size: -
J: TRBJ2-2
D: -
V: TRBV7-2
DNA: TGTGCCAGCAGCTTTTTCGGGGAGCTGTTTTTT
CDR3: CASSFFGELFF